This TCR beta chain was obtained from a study of PD-L1 blockade in urothelial cancer. Overall study: Dosed intravenously at 1,200 mg every 3 weeks, atezolizumab was initiated by patients at some point between 2014 and 2016. Men with urothelial cancer arising in the bladder made up about 85% of the roughly 30 patients. Study results and limitations: Tumor-associated clones in blood expanded more at 3 weeks in durable-benefit patients.

Clones were read by immunoSEQ multiplex PCR, and TCRdb kept only the in-frame ones, dropping some. This sample has 50,000 or so clones, with around 84% found just once. The time point: pretreatment peripheral blood. The diagnosis in patients was locally advanced or metastatic urothelial carcinoma. About this clone: Antigen: not known.

The source is a man in his 70s with urothelial cancer. The specimen was PBMCs, collected around atezolizumab (anti-PD-L1) treatment.

The CDR3: CASSPSGGHGYTF. Here the CDR3 DNA reads TGTGCCAGCTCACCCTCAGGGGGACATGGCTACACCTTC. The J gene is TRBJ1-2, the V gene TRBV18, with TRBD1 matching 7 bases. Germline loops: CDR1 KGHSH, CDR2 LQKENI. Trimming removed 3 bases from V and 6 bases from J; junction bases left unmatched: 4. The CDR3 has 13 amino acids.